A single sample is the source of the 18 T cell receptor beta chains below, sequenced in a study of cytomegalovirus exposure and HLA in healthy donors. The primer mix had 60 Vbeta and 13 Jbeta primers. Measured with immunoSEQ multiplex PCR; TCRdb has only the in-frame clones, and not every one. The sample yields some 130,000 clones, roughly 80% seen once. The specimen was PBMCs. These receptors all come from a man aged 35-49 years in good health and CMV-seronegative.

V is TRBV7-9 and J is TRBJ2-7, with 7 bases aligning to TRBD1. The junction had 12 bases not matched to a gene; V was cut back by 5 bases and J by 2 bases. The CDR3 sequence is 16 residues long. Per the germline V gene, CDR1 is SEHNR and CDR2 is FQNEAQ (reference sequence). CDR3 sequence: CASSPDRDTDTYEQYF. The CDR3 nucleotides read TGTGCCAGCAGCCCAGACAGGGACACTGATACCTACGAGCAGTACTTC.

The rearrangement uses TRBV29-1 and TRBJ1-4, with a possible D match to TRBD1 (5 bases). The germline CDR1 and CDR2 sequences are SQVTM and ANQGSEA. The CDR3 length is 14 residues. V dropped 4 bases and J dropped 4 bases, with 13 bases sitting between them. CDR3 in DNA: TGCAGCGTTGCCATGACAGCGTTTAATGAAAAACTGTTTTTT. This gives the protein CSVAMTAFNEKLFF.

J is TRBJ1-3 and V is TRBV19, with D possibly being TRBD1 (6 bases). CDR1 LNHDA and CDR2 SQIVND come from the germline V gene (reference sequence). CDR3 length: 16 amino acids. V lost 4 bases and J lost 0, with 13 bases in between. CDR3 residues: CASSRPTGYSGNTIYF. Written as DNA, the CDR3 is TGTGCCAGTAGTAGACCGACAGGCTACTCTGGAAACACCATATATTTT. The full variable domain, its missing parts supplied by reference TRBV19 and TRBJ1-3, is DGGITQSPKYLFRKEGQNVTLSCEQNLNHDAMYWYRQDPGQGLRLIYYSQIVNDFQKGDIAEGYSVSREKKESFPLTVTSAQKNPTAFYLCASSRPTGYSGNTIYFGEGSWLTVV.

This rearrangement joins TRBV6-5 to TRBJ1-3; TRBD1 aligns across 9 bases. The length of the CDR3 is 15 residues. Germline CDR1 MNHEY, CDR2 SVGAGI. J lost 0 bases, V lost 5 bases, and 2 bases had no gene match. The DNA for the CDR3 is TGTGCCAGCAGTCCACAGGGGGCCTCTGGAAACACCATATATTTT. This sequence encodes CASSPQGASGNTIYF.

This chain links TRBV6-5 with TRBJ1-2; D is undetermined. V was cut by 2 bases and J by 7 bases, with 11 bases left in between. Germline values: CDR1 MNHEY, CDR2 SVGAGI. CDR3 length: 13 amino acids. The DNA of the CDR3 is TGTGCCAGCAGTTACGCGAGGGTGCTTGGCTACACCTTC. It encodes CASSYARVLGYTF.

The rearrangement uses TRBV2 and TRBJ2-5; 16 nucleotides align to TRBD2. V dropped 6 bases and J dropped 8; count of bases not matched to a gene: 12. Germline lookup yields CDR1 SNHLY and CDR2 FYNNEI. The CDR3 is 17 residues long. Here the CDR3 reads CASRSTGTSGGGETQYF. CDR3 bases: TGTGCCAGCAGATCGACCGGGACTAGCGGGGGGGGCGAAACCCAGTACTTC.

V is TRBV18 and J is TRBJ1-1, with D tentatively TRBD1 (5 bases). CDR3 length equals 15 residues. V was cut by 1 base and J by 1 base, with 10 bases left in between. The germline V gene encodes CDR1 KGHSH and CDR2 LQKENI. The CDR3 reads CASSPRGVTNTEAFF. In nucleotides, the CDR3 is TGTGCCAGCTCACCACGGGGGGTCACGAACACTGAAGCTTTCTTT.

This clone was seen a handful of times. This chain joins TRBV28 and TRBJ1-4; no firm D call. The germline V gene has CDR1 MDHEN and CDR2 SYDVKM. The CDR3 length is 13 residues. The ends were cut back, 3 bases at V and 12 bases at J, with 14 bases in the middle. CDR3 nucleotide sequence: TGTGCCAGCAGTTTGGGAGGGTCAGGACAACTGTTTTTT. Protein: CASSLGGSGQLFF.

The chain uses TRBV7-2 and TRBJ2-5; 11 nucleotides line up with TRBD2. Unmatched junction bases numbered 2, after V lost 4 bases and J lost 4 bases. CDR1 is SGHTA, CDR2 FQGNSA, per germline. This CDR3 has 14 amino acids. DNA of the CDR3: TGTGCCAGCAGCTCCCTAGCGGGAGGAGAGACCCAGTACTTC. Protein: CASSSLAGGETQYF.

The chain employs TRBV28 and TRBJ2-7; D unresolved. In germline, CDR1 is MDHEN, CDR2 SYDVKM. Trimming stripped 2 bases from V and 5 bases from J, with 19 bases between. CDR3 length: 16 amino acids. Written as DNA, the CDR3 is TGTGCCAGCAGTTTACGAGCTTGGATTGAGGTCCACGAGCAGTACTTC. This codes for CASSLRAWIEVHEQYF. Full variable domain (missing parts from reference TRBV28 and TRBJ2-7): DVKVTQSSRYLVKRTGEKVFLECVQDMDHENMFWYRQDPGLGLRLIYFSYDVKMKEKGDIPEGYSVSREKKERFSLILESASTNQTSMYLCASSLRAWIEVHEQYFGPGTRLTVT.

This chain links TRBV27 with TRBJ2-7, with 10 positions matching TRBD1. The germline gives CDR1 MNHEY, CDR2 SMNVEV (reference sequence). V trimming: 4 bases; J trimming: 5 bases; junction bases outside the gene matches: 2. The CDR3 runs to 13 residues. CDR3: CASSSGTGDEQYF. The CDR3, as DNA: TGTGCCAGCAGTTCGGGGACAGGGGACGAGCAGTACTTC.

The V gene is TRBV12-5, the J gene TRBJ1-1; weak D call: TRBD1 (5 bases). CDR3 length: 13 amino acids. Germline V gene data show CDR1 as LGHNT and CDR2 as FRNRAP. V shed 3 bases and J shed 5 bases, with 10 bases lying between them. The CDR3 sequence: CASGFERGTEAFF. In nucleotides, the CDR3 is TGTGCTAGTGGTTTCGAAAGGGGTACTGAAGCTTTCTTT. Drawing the rest from reference TRBV12-5 and TRBJ1-1, the complete variable domain is DARVTQTPRHKVTEMGQEVTMRCQPILGHNTVFWYRQTMMQGLELLAYFRNRAPLDDSGMPKDRFSAEMPDATLATLKIQPSEPRDSAVYFCASGFERGTEAFFGQGTRLTVV.

This clone showed up just a few times. The rearrangement links TRBV5-5 to TRBJ2-1; D is unresolved. The CDR3 is made up of 16 amino acids. V was clipped by 1 base and J by 0 bases, with 11 bases between them. Looked up from germline, CDR1 is SGHKS and CDR2 is YYEKEE (reference sequence). CDR3 region: CASSLIPGSSYNEQFF. The DNA for the CDR3 is TGTGCCAGCAGCTTGATCCCAGGCAGCTCCTACAATGAGCAGTTCTTC.

This clone was seen once. V gene TRBV5-6 combines with J gene TRBJ2-5; 7 bases match TRBD2. After removal of 4 bases from V and 7 bases from J, the junction contained 13 bases not matched to a gene. CDR3 size: 15 residues. The germline V gene encodes CDR1 SGHDT and CDR2 YYEEEE. In DNA, the CDR3 is TGTGCCAGCAGCCAAGTCGGCGGGGGATTGGGGACCCAGTACTTC. Residues: CASSQVGGGLGTQYF.

A few counts support this clone. The chain has TRBV7-2 and TRBJ1-2, with a weak D call TRBD1 (6 bases). V lost 5 bases and J 4 bases, leaving 17 bases between the germline ends. Germline-derived CDR1 and CDR2 are SGHTA and FQGNSA. This CDR3 spans 15 amino acids. The CDR3 spells CASSRSGTSGYGYTF. Written as DNA, the CDR3 is TGTGCCAGCAGCCGATCCGGGACATCTGGCTATGGCTACACCTTC.

This clone appeared a few times. The rearrangement links TRBV2 to TRBJ1-4; no clear D gene. CDR3 length: 18 amino acids. V was pared by 4 bases and J by 0 bases, with 18 bases between. Germline CDR1 SNHLY, CDR2 FYNNEI. CDR3 DNA sequence: TGTGCCAGCAGTGTCCCCTTCTTCGCGCGGGCAACTAATGAAAAACTGTTTTTT. As protein: CASSVPFFARATNEKLFF.

DNA for the CDR3: TGTGCCAGTAGTTTGGGGGCCGGGACAGCCTACAATGAGCAGTTCTTC. Translation gives CASSLGAGTAYNEQFF. The chain combines TRBV19 with TRBJ2-1; TRBD1 matches at 7 bases. The ends lost 5 bases at V and 2 bases at J; junction bases unmatched: 9. The CDR3 consists of 16 residues. Germline loops: CDR1 LNHDA, CDR2 SQIVND (reference sequence).

This chain joins TRBV30 and TRBJ2-3; a weak D match, TRBD1 (5 bases). Between the trimmed V and J ends, which lost 0 bases and 4 bases, there was a span of 17 bases. The germline gives CDR1 GTSNPN, CDR2 SVGIG (reference sequence). The CDR3 has 16 residues. CDR3 in amino acids: CAWSVKGLPGSDTQYF. CDR3 bases: TGTGCCTGGAGTGTAAAGGGTTTGCCAGGGTCAGATACGCAGTATTTT.